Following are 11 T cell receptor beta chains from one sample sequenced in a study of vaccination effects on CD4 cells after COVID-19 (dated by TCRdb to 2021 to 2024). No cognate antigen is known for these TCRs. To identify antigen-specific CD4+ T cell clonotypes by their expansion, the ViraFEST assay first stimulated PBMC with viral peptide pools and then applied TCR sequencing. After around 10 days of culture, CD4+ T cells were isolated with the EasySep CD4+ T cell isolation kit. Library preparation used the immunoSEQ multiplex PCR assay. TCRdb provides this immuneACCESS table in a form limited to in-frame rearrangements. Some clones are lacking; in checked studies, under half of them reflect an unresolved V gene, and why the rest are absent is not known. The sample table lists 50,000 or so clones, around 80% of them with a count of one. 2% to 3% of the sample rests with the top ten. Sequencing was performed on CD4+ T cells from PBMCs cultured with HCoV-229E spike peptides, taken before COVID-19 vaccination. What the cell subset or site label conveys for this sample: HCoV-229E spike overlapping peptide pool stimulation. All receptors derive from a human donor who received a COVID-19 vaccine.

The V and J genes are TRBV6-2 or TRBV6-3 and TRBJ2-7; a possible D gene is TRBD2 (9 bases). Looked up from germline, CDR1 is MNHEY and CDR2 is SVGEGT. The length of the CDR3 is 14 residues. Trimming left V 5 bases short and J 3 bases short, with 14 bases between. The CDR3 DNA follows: TGTGCCAGCAGTCTAGCGGGACAGGTCTACGAGCAGTACGTC. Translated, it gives CASSLAGQVYEQYV.

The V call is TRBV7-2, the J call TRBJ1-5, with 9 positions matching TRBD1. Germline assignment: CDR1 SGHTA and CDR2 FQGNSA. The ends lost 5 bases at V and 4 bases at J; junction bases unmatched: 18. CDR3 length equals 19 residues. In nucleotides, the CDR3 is TGTGCCAGCAGCCATGGACAGGGGAAGGGGAAGAACTCGAATCAGCCCCAGCATTTT. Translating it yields CASSHGQGKGKNSNQPQHF.

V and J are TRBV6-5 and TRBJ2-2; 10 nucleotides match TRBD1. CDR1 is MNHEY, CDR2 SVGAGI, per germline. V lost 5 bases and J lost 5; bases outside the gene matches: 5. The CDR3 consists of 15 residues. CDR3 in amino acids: CASSTDRGGTGELFF. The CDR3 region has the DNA TGTGCCAGCAGTACGGACAGGGGGGGAACCGGGGAGCTGTTTTTT.

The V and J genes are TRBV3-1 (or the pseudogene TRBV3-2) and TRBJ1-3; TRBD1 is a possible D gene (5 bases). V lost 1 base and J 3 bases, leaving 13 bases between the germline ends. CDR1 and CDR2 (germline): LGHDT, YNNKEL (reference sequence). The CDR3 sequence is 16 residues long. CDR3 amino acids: CASSQVGPGHGNTIYF. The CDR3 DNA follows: TGTGCCAGCAGCCAAGTCGGGCCAGGGCATGGAAACACCATATATTTT.

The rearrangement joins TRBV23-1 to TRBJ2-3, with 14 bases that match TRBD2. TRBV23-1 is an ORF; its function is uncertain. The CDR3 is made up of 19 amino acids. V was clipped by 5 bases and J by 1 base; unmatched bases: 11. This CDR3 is CASSKGGTSGGRGTDTQYF. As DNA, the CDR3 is TGCGCCAGCAGTAAAGGGGGGACTAGCGGGGGTCGGGGCACAGATACGCAGTATTTT.

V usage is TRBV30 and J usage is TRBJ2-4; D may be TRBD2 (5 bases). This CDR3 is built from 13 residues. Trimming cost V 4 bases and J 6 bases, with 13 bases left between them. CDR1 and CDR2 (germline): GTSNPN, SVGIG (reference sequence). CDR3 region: CAWMTLGINIQYF. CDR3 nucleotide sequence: TGTGCCTGGATGACGCTCGGGATAAACATTCAGTACTTC.

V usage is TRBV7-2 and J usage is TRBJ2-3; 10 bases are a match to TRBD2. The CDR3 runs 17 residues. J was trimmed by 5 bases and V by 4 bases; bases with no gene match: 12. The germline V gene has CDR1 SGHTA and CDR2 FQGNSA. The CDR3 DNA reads TGTGCCAGCAGCTCTATCTTAGCGGGGGGTCGGGTAGATACGCAGTATTTT. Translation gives CASSSILAGGRVDTQYF. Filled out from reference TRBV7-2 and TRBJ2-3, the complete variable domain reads GAGVSQSPSNKVTEKGKDVELRCDPISGHTALYWYRQSLGQGLEFLIYFQGNSAPDKSGLPSDRFSAERTGGSVSTLTIQRTQQEDSAVYLCASSSILAGGRVDTQYFGPGTRLTVL.

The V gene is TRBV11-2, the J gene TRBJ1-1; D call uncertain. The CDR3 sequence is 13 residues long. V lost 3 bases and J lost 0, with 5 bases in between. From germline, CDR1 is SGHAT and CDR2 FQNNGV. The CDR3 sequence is CASSLGLNTEAFF. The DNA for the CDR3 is TGTGCCAGCAGCTTGGGATTGAACACTGAAGCTTTCTTT.

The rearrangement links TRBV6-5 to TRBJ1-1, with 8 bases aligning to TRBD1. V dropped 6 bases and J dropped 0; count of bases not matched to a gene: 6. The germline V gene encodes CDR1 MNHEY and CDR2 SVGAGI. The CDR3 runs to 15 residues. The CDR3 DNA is TGTGCCAGCAGACCCCAGGGGGCCATGAACACTGAAGCTTTCTTT. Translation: CASRPQGAMNTEAFF.

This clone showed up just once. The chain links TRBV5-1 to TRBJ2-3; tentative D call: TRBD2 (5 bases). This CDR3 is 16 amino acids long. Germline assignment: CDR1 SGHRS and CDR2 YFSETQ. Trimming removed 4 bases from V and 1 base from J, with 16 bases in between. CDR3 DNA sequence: TGCGCCAGCAGCCCATCTCCTGCGGAGGGCACAGATACGCAGTATTTT. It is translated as CASSPSPAEGTDTQYF.

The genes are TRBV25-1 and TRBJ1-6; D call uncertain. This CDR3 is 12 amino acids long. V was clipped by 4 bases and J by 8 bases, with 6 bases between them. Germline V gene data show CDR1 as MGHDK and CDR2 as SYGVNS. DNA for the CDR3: TGTGCCAGCAGTGTGGGGTATTCACCCCTCCACTTT. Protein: CASSVGYSPLHF.